This T cell receptor beta chain was recorded in a study of blood T cell repertoires in COVID-19. The length of the CDR3 is 13 residues. Germline V gives CDR1 SGHDT, CDR2 YYEEEE. V dropped 4 bases and J dropped 4; count of bases not matched to a gene: 1. The method was immunoSEQ multiplex PCR; TCRdb's version includes in-frame clones alone and lacks a portion of them. The repertoire holds fewer than 350,000 clones, 70% to 90% seen once, with roughly 2.2% in the top ten. The TCR comes from a man aged 25-40 years who had recovered from COVID-19. This chain uses TRBV5-6 with TRBJ1-2, with 10 bases lining up with TRBD1. The sample consisted of PBMCs or T cells enriched from blood (not recorded which). CDR3 in DNA: TGTGCCAGCAGCCGGGACAGGGGCTATGGCTACACCTTC. The encoded protein is CASSRDRGYGYTF.